This section outlines one T cell receptor (beta chain) sequence together with its context. The data derive from a study of shared clonotypes between healthy human individuals. At the level of the study: Each donor's CD4 naive and CD4 memory cells filled three plates apiece, CD8 naive two, and CD8 memory one.

The CDR3 has 15 residues. V lost 6 bases, J lost 8 bases, and 9 bases stayed unmatched. Germline CDR1 and CDR2: LNHDA and SQIVND (reference sequence). The authors ran the assay at deep level. The assay was immunoSEQ multiplex PCR, and TCRdb's table has in-frame clones only and misses some. Of approximately 700,000 clones listed, roughly 73% are singletons. Researchers partitioned CD4+ cells into CD45RA+ naive and CD45RA-negative memory subsets. V and J are TRBV19 and TRBJ1-4; 10 nucleotides match TRBD1. The TCR was taken from a woman in her twenties or thirties in good health. Sequencing was done on a sample of memory CD4+ T cells sorted from blood. The subset was: CD45RA-negative fraction. Here the CDR3 reads CASSTWDRGGEKLFF. The CDR3 DNA reads as TGTGCCAGTAGCACCTGGGACAGGGGAGGGGAAAAACTGTTTTTT.